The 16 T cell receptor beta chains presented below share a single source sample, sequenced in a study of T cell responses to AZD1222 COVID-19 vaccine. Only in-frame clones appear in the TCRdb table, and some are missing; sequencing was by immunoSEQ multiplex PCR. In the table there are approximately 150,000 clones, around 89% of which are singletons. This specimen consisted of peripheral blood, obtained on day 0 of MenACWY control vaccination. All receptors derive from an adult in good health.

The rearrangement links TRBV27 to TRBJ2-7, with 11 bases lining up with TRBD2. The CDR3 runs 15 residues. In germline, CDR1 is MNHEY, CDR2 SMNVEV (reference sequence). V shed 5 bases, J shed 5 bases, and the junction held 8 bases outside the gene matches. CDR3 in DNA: TGTGCCAGCAGTCTTAGCGGGAGGGCCCTCAACGAGCAGTACTTC. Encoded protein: CASSLSGRALNEQYF.

The DNA of the CDR3 is TGCAGCGTTGCCTCGGGAACCAACCGCGAGCAGTACTTC. The encoded protein is CSVASGTNREQYF. The chain couples TRBV29-1 to TRBJ2-7; D is possibly TRBD2 (5 bases). Per the germline V gene, CDR1 is SQVTM and CDR2 is ANQGSEA. V lost 4 bases to trimming and J lost 6 bases, with 16 bases between them. This CDR3 region has 13 residues.

The CDR3 DNA reads TGTGCCACCAGTGACCCAGCTAGCGTCTCCTACGAGCAGTACTTC. It translates to CATSDPASVSYEQYF. The chain employs TRBV24-1 and TRBJ2-7; tentatively, D is TRBD2 (6 bases). The CDR3 length is 15 residues. CDR1 is KGHDR, CDR2 SFDVKD, per germline. Trimming pared 4 bases from V and 0 bases from J, leaving 12 bases between.

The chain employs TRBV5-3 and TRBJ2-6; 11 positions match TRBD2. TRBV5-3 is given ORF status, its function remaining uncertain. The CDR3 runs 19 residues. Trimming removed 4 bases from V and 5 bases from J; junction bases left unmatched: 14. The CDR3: CARSLIAGGLRPWANVLTF. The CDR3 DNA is TGTGCCAGAAGCCTAATAGCGGGAGGGCTTCGACCGTGGGCCAACGTCCTGACTTTC.

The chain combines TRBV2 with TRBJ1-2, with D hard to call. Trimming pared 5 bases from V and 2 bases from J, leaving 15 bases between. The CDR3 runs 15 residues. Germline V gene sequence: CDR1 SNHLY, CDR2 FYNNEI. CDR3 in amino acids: CASSFTATSNYGYTF. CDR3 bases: TGTGCCAGCAGTTTTACAGCCACCTCAAACTATGGCTACACCTTC.

CDR3 sequence: CASKAGKYEQYF. The CDR3 DNA follows: TGTGCCAGCAAAGCAGGGAAGTACGAGCAGTACTTC. The chain is built from TRBV6-6 and TRBJ2-7, with a tentative D call TRBD1 (5 bases). Trimming removed 7 bases at V and 4 bases at J, with 11 bases between. Germline values: CDR1 MNHNY, CDR2 SVGAGI (reference sequence). CDR3 length: 12 amino acids.

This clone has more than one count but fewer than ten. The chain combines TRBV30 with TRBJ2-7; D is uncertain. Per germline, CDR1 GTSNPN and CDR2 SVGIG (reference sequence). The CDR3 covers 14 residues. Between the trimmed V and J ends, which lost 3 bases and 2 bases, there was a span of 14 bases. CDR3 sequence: CAWSREQPPYEQYF. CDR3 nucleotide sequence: TGTGCCTGGAGCCGCGAACAGCCTCCCTACGAGCAGTACTTC.

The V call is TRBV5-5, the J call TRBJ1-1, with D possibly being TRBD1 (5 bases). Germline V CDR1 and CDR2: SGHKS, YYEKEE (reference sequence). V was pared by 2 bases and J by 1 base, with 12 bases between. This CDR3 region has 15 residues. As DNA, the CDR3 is TGTGCCAGCAGCTTAAACCCGGGGGGGAACACTGAAGCTTTCTTT. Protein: CASSLNPGGNTEAFF.

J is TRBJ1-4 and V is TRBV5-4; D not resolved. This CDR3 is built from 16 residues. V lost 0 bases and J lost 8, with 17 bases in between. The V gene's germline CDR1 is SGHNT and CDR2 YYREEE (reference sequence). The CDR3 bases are TGTGCCAGCAGCTTGGCCGGACCAGACCCGGAGGAAAAACTGTTTTTT. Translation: CASSLAGPDPEEKLFF.

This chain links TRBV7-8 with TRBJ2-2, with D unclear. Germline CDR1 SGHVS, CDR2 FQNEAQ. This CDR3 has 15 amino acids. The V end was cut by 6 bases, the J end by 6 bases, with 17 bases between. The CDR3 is CASRVQSPGAGELFF. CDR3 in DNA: TGTGCCAGCAGAGTCCAGTCCCCTGGCGCCGGGGAGCTGTTTTTT. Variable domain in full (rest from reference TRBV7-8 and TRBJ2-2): GAGVSQSPRYKVAKRGQDVALRCDPISGHVSLFWYQQALGQGPEFLTYFQNEAQLDKSGLPSDRFFAERPEGSVSTLKIQRTQQEDSAVYLCASRVQSPGAGELFFGEGSRLTVL.

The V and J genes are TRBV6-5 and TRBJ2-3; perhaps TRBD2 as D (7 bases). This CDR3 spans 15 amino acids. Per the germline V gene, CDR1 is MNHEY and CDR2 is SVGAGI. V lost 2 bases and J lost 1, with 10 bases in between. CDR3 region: CASSYGGAGTDTQYF. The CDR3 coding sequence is TGTGCCAGCAGTTACGGGGGGGCCGGCACAGATACGCAGTATTTT.

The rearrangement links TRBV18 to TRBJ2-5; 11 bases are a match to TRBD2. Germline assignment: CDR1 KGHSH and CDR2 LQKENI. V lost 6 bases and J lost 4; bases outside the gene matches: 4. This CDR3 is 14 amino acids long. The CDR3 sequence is CASSPTSGTETQYF. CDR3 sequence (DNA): TGTGCCAGCTCCCCGACTAGCGGGACAGAGACCCAGTACTTC.

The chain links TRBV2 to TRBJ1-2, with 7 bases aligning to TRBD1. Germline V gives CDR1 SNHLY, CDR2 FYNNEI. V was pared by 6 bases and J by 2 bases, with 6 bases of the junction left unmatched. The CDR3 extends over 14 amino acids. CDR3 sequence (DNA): TGTGCCAGCAGCCGGGACAGCCGGAACTATGGCTACACCTTC. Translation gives CASSRDSRNYGYTF. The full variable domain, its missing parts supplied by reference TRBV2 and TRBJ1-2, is EPEVTQTPSHQVTQMGQEVILRCVPISNHLYFYWYRQILGQKVEFLVSFYNNEISEKSEIFDDQFSVERPDGSNFTLKIRSTKLEDSAMYFCASSRDSRNYGYTFGSGTRLTVV.

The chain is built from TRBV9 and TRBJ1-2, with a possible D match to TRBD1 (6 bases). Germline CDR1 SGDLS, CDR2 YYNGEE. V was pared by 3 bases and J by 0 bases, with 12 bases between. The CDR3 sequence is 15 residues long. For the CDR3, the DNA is TGTGCCAGCAGCGAACAGGGTGGGGCTAACTATGGCTACACCTTC. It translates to CASSEQGGANYGYTF.

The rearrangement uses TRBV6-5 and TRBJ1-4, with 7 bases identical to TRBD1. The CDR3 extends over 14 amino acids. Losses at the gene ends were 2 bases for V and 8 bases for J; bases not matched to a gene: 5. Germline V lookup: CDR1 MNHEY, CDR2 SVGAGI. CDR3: CASSYGGGDEKLFF. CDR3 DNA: TGTGCCAGCAGTTACGGAGGGGGCGACGAAAAACTGTTTTTT.

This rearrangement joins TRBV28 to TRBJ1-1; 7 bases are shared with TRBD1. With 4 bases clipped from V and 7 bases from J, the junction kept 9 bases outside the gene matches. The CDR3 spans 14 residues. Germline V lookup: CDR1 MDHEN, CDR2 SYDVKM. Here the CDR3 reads CASSSGTVGFEAFF. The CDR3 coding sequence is TGTGCCAGCAGTTCCGGGACAGTAGGATTTGAAGCTTTCTTT.